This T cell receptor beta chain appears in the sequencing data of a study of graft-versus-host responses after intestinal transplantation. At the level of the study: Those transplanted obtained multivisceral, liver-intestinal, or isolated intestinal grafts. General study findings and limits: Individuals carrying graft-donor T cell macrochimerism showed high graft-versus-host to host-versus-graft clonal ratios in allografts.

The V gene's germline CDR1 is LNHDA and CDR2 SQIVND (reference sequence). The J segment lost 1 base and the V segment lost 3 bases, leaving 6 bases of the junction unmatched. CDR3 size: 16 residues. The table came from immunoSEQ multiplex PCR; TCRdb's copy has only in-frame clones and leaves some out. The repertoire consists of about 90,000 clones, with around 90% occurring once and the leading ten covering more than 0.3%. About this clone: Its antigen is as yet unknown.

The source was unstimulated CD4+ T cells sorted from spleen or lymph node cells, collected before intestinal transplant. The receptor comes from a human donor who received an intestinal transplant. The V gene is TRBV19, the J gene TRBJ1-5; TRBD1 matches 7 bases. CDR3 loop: CASSMWDSLSNQPQHF. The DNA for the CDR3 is TGTGCCAGTAGTATGTGGGACAGCCTGAGCAATCAGCCCCAGCATTTT.